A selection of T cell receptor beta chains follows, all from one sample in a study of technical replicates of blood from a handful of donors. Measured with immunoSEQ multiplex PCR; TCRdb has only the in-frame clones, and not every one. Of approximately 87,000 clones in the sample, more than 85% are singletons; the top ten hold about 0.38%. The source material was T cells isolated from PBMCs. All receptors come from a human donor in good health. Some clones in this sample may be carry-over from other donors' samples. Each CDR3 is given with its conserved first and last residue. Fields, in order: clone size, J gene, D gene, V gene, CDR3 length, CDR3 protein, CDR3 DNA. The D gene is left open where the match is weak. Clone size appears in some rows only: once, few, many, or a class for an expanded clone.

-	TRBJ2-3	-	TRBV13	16	CASSLGGSGITDTQYF	TGTGCCAGCAGCTTAGGCGGGAGCGGAATAACAGATACGCAGTATTTT
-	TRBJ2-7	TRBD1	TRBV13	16	CASSSSQGTGSYEQYF	TGTGCCAGCAGCTCTTCACAGGGGACAGGGTCCTACGAGCAGTACTTC
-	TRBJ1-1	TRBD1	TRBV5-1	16	CASRGRQGLEDTEAFF	TGCGCCAGCAGGGGAAGACAGGGGCTAGAGGACACTGAAGCTTTCTTT
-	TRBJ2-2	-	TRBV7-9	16	CASSLALGSGMGELFF	TGTGCCAGCAGCTTAGCGCTGGGATCGGGGATGGGGGAGCTGTTTTTT
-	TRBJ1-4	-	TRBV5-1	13	CASSSPEAEKLFF	TGCGCCAGCAGCTCGCCAGAGGCGGAAAAACTGTTTTTT
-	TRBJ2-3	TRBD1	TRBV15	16	CATSSRSGQPTDTQYF	TGTGCCACCAGCAGCCGGTCGGGACAGCCCACAGATACGCAGTATTTT
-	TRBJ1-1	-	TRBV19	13	CATGGGWATEAFF	TGTGCCACCGGGGGGGGATGGGCCACTGAAGCTTTCTTT
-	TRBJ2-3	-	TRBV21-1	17	CASSTLLLAVSTDTQYF	TGTGCCAGCAGCACTCTGCTTCTAGCGGTTAGCACAGATACGCAGTATTTT
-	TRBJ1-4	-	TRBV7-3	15	CASSPRGGVGEKLFF	TGTGCCAGCAGCCCCCGGGGAGGGGTAGGGGAAAAACTGTTTTTT
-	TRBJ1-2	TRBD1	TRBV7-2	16	CASSLGTPGGSYGYTF	TGTGCCAGCAGCTTAGGGACGCCAGGGGGGAGCTATGGCTACACCTTC
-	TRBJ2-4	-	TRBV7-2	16	CASSLEADLAKNIQYF	TGTGCCAGCAGCTTAGAGGCAGACTTAGCCAAAAACATTCAGTACTTC
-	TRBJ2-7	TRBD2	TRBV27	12	CASSLPGGEQYF	TGTGCCAGCAGTTTACCGGGGGGCGAGCAGTACTTC
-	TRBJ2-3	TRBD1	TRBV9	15	CASSGTGAVTDTQYF	TGTGCCAGCTCTGGGACAGGGGCCGTCACAGATACGCAGTATTTT
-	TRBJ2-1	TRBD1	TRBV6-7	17	CASGEDREVRVGNEQFF	TGTGCCAGCGGGGAGGACAGGGAGGTTCGGGTAGGCAATGAGCAGTTCTTC
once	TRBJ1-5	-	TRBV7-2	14	CASSLDISNQPQHF	TGTGCCAGCAGCTTGGACATTAGCAATCAGCCCCAGCATTTT
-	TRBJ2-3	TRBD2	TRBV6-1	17	CASSAIQREFRADTQYF	TGTGCCAGCAGTGCCATCCAGCGGGAGTTTAGGGCAGATACGCAGTATTTT
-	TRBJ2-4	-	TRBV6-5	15	CASSYPRGAKNIQYF	TGTGCCAGCAGTTACCCGCGCGGGGCCAAAAACATTCAGTACTTC
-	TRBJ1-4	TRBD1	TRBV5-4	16	CASSQDRAVANEKLFF	TGTGCCAGCAGCCAAGACAGGGCGGTAGCTAATGAAAAACTGTTTTTT
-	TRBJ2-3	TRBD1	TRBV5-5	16	CASSLGTGINTDTQYF	TGTGCCAGCAGCTTGGGGACAGGGATTAACACAGATACGCAGTATTTT
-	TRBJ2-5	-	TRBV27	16	CASSAGVYRDQETQYF	TGTGCCAGCAGTGCCGGGGTCTATAGGGACCAAGAGACCCAGTACTTC
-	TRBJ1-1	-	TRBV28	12	CASSFYGGEAFF	TGTGCCAGCAGTTTCTATGGAGGGGAAGCTTTCTTT
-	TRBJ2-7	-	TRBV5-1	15	CASSLSYSGSYEQYF	TGCGCCAGCAGCTTGTCCTATTCGGGATCTTACGAGCAGTACTTC
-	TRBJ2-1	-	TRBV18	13	CASSPTSNNEQFF	TGTGCCAGCTCACCTACTAGTAACAATGAGCAGTTCTTC
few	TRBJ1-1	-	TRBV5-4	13	CASSGEGITEAFF	TGTGCCAGCAGCGGGGAGGGGATCACTGAAGCTTTCTTT
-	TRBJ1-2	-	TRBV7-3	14	CASSPSVSNYGYTF	TGTGCCAGCAGCCCGTCCGTCAGTAACTATGGCTACACCTTC
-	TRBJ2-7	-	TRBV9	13	CASSVGGSYEQYF	TGTGCCAGCAGCGTAGGAGGATCCTACGAGCAGTACTTC
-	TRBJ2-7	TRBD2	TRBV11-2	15	CASSRLTSGAYEQYF	TGTGCCAGCAGCCGATTAACTAGCGGCGCCTACGAGCAGTACTTC
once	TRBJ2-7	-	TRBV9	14	CASSVTGNPYEQYF	TGTGCCAGCAGCGTAACGGGGAATCCCTACGAGCAGTACTTC
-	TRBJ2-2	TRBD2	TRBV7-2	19	CASSFLSGTSGSDTGELFF	TGTGCCAGCAGCTTTCTTAGTGGGACTAGCGGGAGCGACACCGGGGAGCTGTTTTTT
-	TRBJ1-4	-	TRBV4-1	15	CASSQEGGPYEKLFF	TGCGCCAGCAGCCAAGAGGGGGGGCCCTATGAAAAACTGTTTTTT
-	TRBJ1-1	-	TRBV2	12	CASSIGSSEAFF	TGTGCCAGCAGTATCGGGAGCTCTGAAGCTTTCTTT
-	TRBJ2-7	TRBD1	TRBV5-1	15	CASSSGTGNFYEQYF	TGCGCCAGCAGCTCCGGGACAGGAAATTTTTACGAGCAGTACTTC
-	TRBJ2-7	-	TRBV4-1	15	CASSQDRGNFYEQYF	TGCGCCAGCAGCCAAGACAGGGGCAATTTTTACGAGCAGTACTTC
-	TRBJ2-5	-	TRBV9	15	CASSPGLAFQETQYF	TGTGCCAGCAGCCCAGGTTTAGCGTTTCAAGAGACCCAGTACTTC
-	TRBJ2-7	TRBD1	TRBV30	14	CAWRGDSRVYEQYF	TGTGCCTGGAGGGGGGACAGCAGGGTCTACGAGCAGTACTTC
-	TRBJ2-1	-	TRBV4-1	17	CASSQFIPGLVGNEQFF	TGCGCCAGCAGCCAATTCATACCGGGACTGGTTGGGAATGAGCAGTTCTTC
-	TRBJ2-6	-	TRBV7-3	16	CASSLTRQSGANVLTF	TGTGCCAGCAGCTTAACGAGGCAGTCTGGGGCCAACGTCCTGACTTTC
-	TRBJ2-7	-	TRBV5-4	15	CASSLRLPGSYEQYF	TGTGCCAGCAGCTTAAGGTTGCCAGGGTCCTACGAGCAGTACTTC
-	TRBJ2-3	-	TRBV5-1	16	CASSLGNYRGTDTQYF	TGCGCCAGCAGCTTGGGAAACTATCGCGGGACAGATACGCAGTATTTT
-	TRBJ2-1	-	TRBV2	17	CASPPISTSVTLHEQFF	TGTGCCAGCCCACCTATTTCGACCTCAGTGACTTTGCATGAGCAGTTCTTC
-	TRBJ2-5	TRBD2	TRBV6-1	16	CASSEFLLAGVQTQYF	TGTGCCAGCAGTGAATTCTTACTAGCGGGAGTGCAGACCCAGTACTTC
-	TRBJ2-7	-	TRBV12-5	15	CASGSPSKSSYEQYF	TGTGCTAGTGGCTCCCCATCCAAGAGCTCCTACGAGCAGTACTTC
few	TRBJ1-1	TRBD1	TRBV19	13	CASSRQGAAEAFF	TGTGCCAGTAGCCGACAGGGGGCTGCTGAAGCTTTCTTT